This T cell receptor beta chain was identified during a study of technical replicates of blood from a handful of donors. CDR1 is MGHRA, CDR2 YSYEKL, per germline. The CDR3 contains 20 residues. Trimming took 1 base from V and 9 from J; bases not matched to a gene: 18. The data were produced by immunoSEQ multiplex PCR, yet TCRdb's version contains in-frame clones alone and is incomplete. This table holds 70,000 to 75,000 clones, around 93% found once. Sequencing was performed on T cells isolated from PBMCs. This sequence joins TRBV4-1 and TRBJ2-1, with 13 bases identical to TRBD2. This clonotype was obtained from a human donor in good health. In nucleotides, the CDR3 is TGCGCCAGCAGCCAAGTGGGACACGCTTTCGGACTAGCGGGAGTCGGTGAGCAGTTCTTC. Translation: CASSQVGHAFGLAGVGEQFF.